Reported below is one T cell receptor beta chain. Antigen: not known. These data originate in a study of cytomegalovirus exposure and HLA in healthy donors. Looking at the study overall: In terms of ancestry, the Caucasian-associated cluster contained 75% to 85% of the approximately 430 genotyped donors.

Vbeta (60) and Jbeta (13) primers were used in the PCR. Clones were sequenced by immunoSEQ multiplex PCR, and TCRdb holds only the in-frame ones, with some missing. In the table there are 150,000 to 200,000 clones, about 84% of which are singletons. Study conclusions and caveats: While the bulk of TCR sequences proved rare, some public TCRs turned up in many donors.

Germline lookup yields CDR1 MNHEY and CDR2 SMNVEV (reference sequence). The CDR3 totals 13 residues. The germline V and J ends were trimmed by 3 bases and 3 bases, with 9 bases remaining between them. V gene TRBV27 combines with J gene TRBJ2-7, with a tentative D call TRBD2 (6 bases). The sequencing sample was made of PBMCs. This receptor was identified in a man younger than 35 in good health and CMV-seronegative. CDR3 coding DNA: TGTGCCAGCAGTTTCGGGAGTGGCTACGAGCAGTACTTC. Residues: CASSFGSGYEQYF.